The following is a TCR beta chain sequence with its context. Its antigen is still unknown. PCR used 60 Vbeta primers and 13 Jbeta primers. TCRdb's copy holds only in-frame clones and misses some; the assay was immunoSEQ multiplex PCR. This sample has about 130,000 clones, with 65% to 75% found just once. The germline V gene encodes CDR1 SGHRS and CDR2 YFSETQ. The V end was cut by 4 bases, the J end by 4 bases, with 17 bases between. This CDR3 is 15 amino acids long. The data are from a study of cytomegalovirus exposure and HLA in healthy donors. Findings and caveats of the study: In a later analysis, HLA-associated TCR beta chains were more clonally expanded than equally common others. Reportedly, diagnosis of cytomegalovirus status by the classifier showed high specificity and sensitivity. A likely sequencing artifact accounted for one observed cluster of highly shared sequence variants.

When sampled, the donors appeared nominally healthy, though they likely had unrecorded immune exposures. The sequencing sample was made of PBMCs. The chain employs TRBV5-1 and TRBJ1-1, with D unclear. This TCR was recovered from a man between 35 and 55 years old in good health and CMV-seropositive. CDR3 coding DNA: TGCGCCAGCAGCACGACCAGGATGGAGGGCACTGAAGCTTTCTTT. Its translation is CASSTTRMEGTEAFF. The full variable domain, completed using reference TRBV5-1 and TRBJ1-1, is KAGVTQTPRYLIKTRGQQVTLSCSPISGHRSVSWYQQTPGQGLQFLFEYFSETQRNKGNFPGRFSGRQFSNSRSEMNVSTLELGDSALYLCASSTTRMEGTEAFFGQGTRLTVV.